This T cell receptor beta chain came from a study of T cells in Graves' hyperthyroidism and ophthalmopathy (dated by TCRdb to about 2019). Regarding the study in general: Peripheral blood was collected at initial diagnosis, before any treatment. Once sampling was done, hyperthyroidism patients were given methimazole at a starting dose of 30 mg daily, whereas ophthalmopathy patients were given high-dose intravenous methylprednisolone. To identify TCR V-J signatures that set the groups apart, the researchers used a discovery cohort of 90 to 100 patients, made up of roughly 45 with Graves' ophthalmopathy and approximately 57 with stable Graves' hyperthyroidism. In roughly six Graves' hyperthyroidism patients, the study also compared T-cell repertoires from thyroid tissue with T-cell repertoires from blood. An independent validation cohort of around 19 hyperthyroidism patients and approximately 17 patients who later progressed to ophthalmopathy tested prospective prediction of ophthalmopathy. The paper describes TCR Vbeta CDR3 sequencing of 140 or so peripheral blood samples, made up of 43 ophthalmopathy patients, more than 70 hyperthyroidism patients and approximately 17 progressor patients. The roughly 100 discovery patients were randomly split 7:3 into training and test sets. The full study reports these points: Ophthalmopathy was separated from stable hyperthyroidism by a 13 V-J signature model, with about 86% sensitivity and approximately 84% specificity obtained in cross-validation and 80%/75% obtained in testing. No statistical method was used to set the sample size in advance, and investigators knew the group allocation. During validation, the model predicted progression to ophthalmopathy a median of roughly 7.1 months ahead of onset, with roughly 65% sensitivity and around 73% specificity. Blood samples also contained most of the expanded thyroid clonotypes (frequency above 0.001), which suggests that blood repertoires may reflect thyroid immune responses.

Amplification of TCR beta CDR3 regions was carried out from RNA transcripts. The TCR CDR3 was subjected to a first round of RT-PCR using the HTBI primer set and the Qiagen OneStep RT-PCR kit. Libraries were constructed in a second round of multiplex PCR, after which size selection and purification were carried out. The libraries were sequenced on an Illumina HiSeq2000 using paired-end 100 bp reads. As for the authors' bioinformatics: Raw data were processed with SOAPnuke, discarding reads with adapters, uncalled bases, mean Phred below 15, or no exact constant-primer or identifier match. High-quality paired reads were merged using COPE v1.2.5, and each unique nucleotide sequence was defined as a clonotype. Clonotypes were aligned to IMGT TRBV, TRBD and TRBJ reference segments using MiTCR v1.1. The analysis was restricted to V-J combinations with a frequency above 0.0001, which together covered 99% to 99.2% of the repertoires. A TCS score was defined as the ratio between F50 (clonal expansion) and ExV (chaos), using BLOSUM62-based TCRdist between CDR3 peptides within each V-J. Welch's t-statistics and random forest reduced around 510 V-J features to around 14, which were used in a naive Bayes classifier (R e1071). TCRdb reanalyzed the raw reads on its own, using fastp at Q25 for trimming and MiXCR for clone calling, and kept in-frame beta chains. All rows with the same CDR3 protein become a single entry with the most common DNA and genes. None of the V and J calls come from the authors' own analysis; TCRdb made them. The sample data list hundreds of thousands of distinct CDR3 sequences, and around a quarter of these were observed just once. The ten largest account for around 10% of the sample.

Ophthalmopathy patients had moderately to severely active disease, with a Clinical Activity Score of 3 or more, a NOSPECS grade of 4 or more, and a disease duration of less than 3 months. Any patient with an uncontrolled infection, another autoimmune disease, pregnancy or lactation was excluded. Diagnoses relied on clinical symptoms, serum thyroxine and TRAb, thyroid ultrasound and orbital computed tomography. PBMCs were isolated from more than 8 ml of fresh peripheral blood by Ficoll-Paque density gradient centrifugation. Total RNA was extracted using Trizol reagent, and RNA quality was assessed on an Agilent 2100 Bioanalyzer. Regarding this clonotype: Its specific antigen is unknown. Per-base quality was not reported, and no clone a single base away is much larger than it.

The cysteine opens and the phenylalanine closes a CDR3 of 17 amino acids. The kept DNA is CDR3 alone, 51 bases in frame from the first base. The germline V gene specifies MDHEN as CDR1 and SYDVKM as CDR2. At the junction V is shortened by 6 bases and J by 2 bases; bases outside the gene matches: 12. Sequencing was carried out using blood. The chain was built from TRBV28 and TRBJ1-1; 10 middle bases align to TRBD1. The clonotype comes from a woman in her twenties or thirties with Graves' ophthalmopathy. In nucleotides, the sequence is TGTGCCAGCAGCCATCCGGGACAGGGGAGGTTCAACACTGAAGCTTTCTTT. Translated, this gives CASSHPGQGRFNTEAFF.